These 5 T cell receptor beta chains came from one sample sequenced in a study of blood T cell repertoires in COVID-19. Sequencing was performed with immunoSEQ multiplex PCR; in TCRdb, only in-frame clones are kept and a portion is missing. Among 80,000 to 100,000 clones listed, 70% to 90% were seen once. Sequencing was carried out using peripheral blood. All receptors come from a man in his 70s with acute or convalescent COVID-19.

A word on this clone: This sample includes further DNA sequences coding for the same CDR3. The chain is built from TRBV5-1 and TRBJ1-2; D remains unclear. This CDR3 has 13 amino acids. The V and J ends lost 0 bases and 4 bases respectively, with 7 bases between them. Germline values: CDR1 SGHRS, CDR2 YFSETQ. The CDR3: CASSLEAVYGYTF. The CDR3 nucleotides are TGCGCCAGCAGCTTGGAAGCCGTCTATGGCTACACCTTC.

The chain uses TRBV27 and TRBJ1-4, with D possibly matching TRBD1 (6 bases). V was shortened by 4 bases and J by 3 bases, with 15 bases between the two germline ends. The CDR3 covers 16 residues. From germline, CDR1 is MNHEY and CDR2 SMNVEV (reference sequence). Here the CDR3 reads CASSYDQGRANEKLFF. The CDR3 DNA sequence: TGTGCCAGCAGTTACGACCAGGGGAGGGCTAATGAAAAACTGTTTTTT.

A few counts support this clone. The chain combines TRBV11-2 with TRBJ1-1; the match to TRBD1 covers 11 bases. CDR3 length: 17 residues. CDR1 is SGHAT and CDR2 is FQNNGV in the germline V gene. V lost 5 bases to trimming and J lost 4 bases; unmatched junction nucleotides: 12. CDR3: CASSITGTGGRTTEAFF. CDR3 nucleotides: TGTGCCAGCAGCATAACCGGGACAGGGGGAAGGACCACTGAAGCTTTCTTT.

The V call is TRBV19, the J call TRBJ2-1; 8 bases match TRBD2. There are 13 residues in the CDR3. The trim removed 5 bases at V and 9 bases at J, leaving 6 bases unmatched. The germline gives CDR1 LNHDA, CDR2 SQIVND (reference sequence). CDR3: CASSGLAGREQFF. DNA for the CDR3: TGTGCCAGTAGTGGATTAGCGGGGCGTGAGCAGTTCTTC.

The chain couples TRBV10-2 to TRBJ2-1; 7 bases align to TRBD2. CDR1 and CDR2 from the germline V gene are WSHSY and SAAADI. This CDR3 has 14 residues. The V and J ends lost 6 bases and 7 bases, in that order; junction bases with no gene match: 9. The CDR3, as DNA: TGCGCCAGCAGATGGTCTAGCGGCGGGAATGAGCAGTTCTTC. Translating gives CASRWSSGGNEQFF.